This T cell receptor (beta chain) is from a study of shared T cell receptors in the human thymus. Trimming cost V 4 bases and J 4 bases; bases outside gene matches: 7. The CDR3 spans 16 residues. Per germline, CDR1 SGHTA and CDR2 FQGTGA. This table comes from immunoSEQ multiplex PCR, and its TCRdb copy is limited to in-frame clones, with some not included. The sample yields hundreds of thousands of clones, more than 75% seen once. These data also formed part of another study, on human thymus T cells. That paper states: Repertoires sampled from thymus and blood appeared biased in V and J gene usage.

This sequence joins TRBV7-3 and TRBJ1-3; 10 bases agree with TRBD1. The receptor's source is a boy in the first two years of life with a congenital heart defect. Sequencing used thymocytes. The CDR3 nucleotides are TGTGCCAGCAGCTCCACCGGGACAGGGGCAGGAAACACCATATATTTT. Amino acid sequence: CASSSTGTGAGNTIYF.